Listed here is a single T cell receptor beta chain. The antigen remains unidentified. This sample stems from a study of T cell responses to AZD1222 COVID-19 vaccine. About the study: Second-dose recipients at about 4 or about 12 weeks were treated as one pooled group.

Generated by immunoSEQ multiplex PCR, the TCRdb table keeps only in-frame clones and is missing some. The sample has about 150,000 clones; 90% to 95% are singletons. Germline V gene data show CDR1 as MNHEY and CDR2 as SVGEGT. This CDR3 has 15 amino acids. V was cut by 5 bases and J by 0 bases, with 11 bases left in between. Study results and limitations: In the spike-specific TCR repertoire, nearly half reportedly target unmutated variant regions. Donors were mostly white British, more females; clonal diversity possibly underestimated.

The clonotype was recovered from an adult in good health. Sample: peripheral blood, taken on day 0 of AZD1222 vaccination. V usage is TRBV6-2 or TRBV6-3 and J usage is TRBJ2-1; the D is unclear. The CDR3 reads CASSGISSSYNEQFF. CDR3 DNA: TGTGCCAGCAGTGGGATATCAAGCTCCTACAATGAGCAGTTCTTC.